The clone carrying this TCR beta chain was counted a few times. The data are from a study of patients and donors after allogeneic stem cell transplantation. Losses at the gene ends were 4 bases for V and 2 bases for J; bases not matched to a gene: 5. Germline V gives CDR1 MNHEY, CDR2 SVGEGT. This CDR3 is 14 amino acids long. TCRdb re-analysed the RT-PCR reads in MiXCR, keeping a single row per CDR3 protein. The sample yields about 23,000 distinct CDR3 sequences, about 30% seen once. The source of this sequence is a human donor who was either an allogeneic HSCT recipient or a stem cell or donor lymphocyte infusion donor (not recorded which). It is not recorded whose cells these are; they may come from a transplant donor. The specimen sequenced was blood, either unsorted or a sorted T cell fraction (not recorded which). The rearrangement links TRBV6-2 or TRBV6-3 to TRBJ2-7, with 7 nucleotides matching TRBD1. This CDR3 reads CASSSTGTAYEQYF. The CDR3 DNA reads as TGTGCCAGCAGTTCTACCGGGACAGCCTACGAGCAGTACTTC.